This T cell receptor beta chain came from a study of blood T cells in healthy people across ages. Overall study results and limits: Samples with more naive T cells showed higher observed beta diversity. Observed TCR beta diversity per million T cells went down as age went up. This fall followed a roughly linear course with age.

Concerning this clonotype: Its antigen remains unidentified.

Samples each yielded at least 5.5 micrograms of total RNA. A sample-barcoded 5' primer and a J-beta primer mix were used in a second PCR of about 7 to 12 cycles. TCRdb itself ran the 5' RACE reads through MiXCR, one entry per CDR3 protein. The repertoire includes fewer than 1.5 million distinct CDR3 sequences, around two fifths of them detected once, and 7.9% sits in the top ten. This CDR3 comprises 13 residues. V gave up 2 bases and J gave up 10 bases, with 12 bases separating them. This sequence joins TRBV12-3 or TRBV12-4 and TRBJ2-1; no reliable D call. The receptor's source is a woman under 30 in good health. Specimen: blood. The CDR3: CASSLIGSGEQFF. The CDR3 region has the DNA TGTGCCAGCAGTTTAATCGGCAGTGGAGAGCAGTTCTTC.